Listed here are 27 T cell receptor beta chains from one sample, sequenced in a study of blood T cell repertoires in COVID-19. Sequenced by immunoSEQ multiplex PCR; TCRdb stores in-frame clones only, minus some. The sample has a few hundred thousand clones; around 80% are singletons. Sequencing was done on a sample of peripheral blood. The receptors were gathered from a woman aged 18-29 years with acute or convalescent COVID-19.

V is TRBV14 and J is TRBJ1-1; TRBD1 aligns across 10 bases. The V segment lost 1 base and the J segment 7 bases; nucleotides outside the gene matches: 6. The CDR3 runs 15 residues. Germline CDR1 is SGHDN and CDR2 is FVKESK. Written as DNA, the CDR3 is TGTGCCAGCAGCCAAGCGACGGGACAGGGGTTTGAAGCTTTCTTT. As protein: CASSQATGQGFEAFF.

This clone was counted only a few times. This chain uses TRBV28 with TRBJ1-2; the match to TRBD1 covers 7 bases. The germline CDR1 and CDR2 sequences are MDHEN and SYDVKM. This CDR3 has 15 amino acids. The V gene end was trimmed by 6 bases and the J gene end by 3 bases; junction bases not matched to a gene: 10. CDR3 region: CASRGFDRDYYGYTF. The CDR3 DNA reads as TGTGCCAGCAGAGGGTTCGACAGGGATTACTATGGCTACACCTTC.

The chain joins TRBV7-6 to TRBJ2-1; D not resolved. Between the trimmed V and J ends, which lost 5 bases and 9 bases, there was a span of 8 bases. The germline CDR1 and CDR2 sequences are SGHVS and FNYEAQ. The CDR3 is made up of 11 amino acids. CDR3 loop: CASSARGEQFF. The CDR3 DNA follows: TGTGCCAGCAGCGCGAGAGGTGAGCAGTTCTTC. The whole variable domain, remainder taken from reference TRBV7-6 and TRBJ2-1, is GAGVSQSPRYKVTKRGQDVALRCDPISGHVSLYWYRQALGQGPEFLTYFNYEAQQDKSGLPNDRFSAERPEGSISTLTIQRTEQRDSAMYRCASSARGEQFFGPGTRLTVL.

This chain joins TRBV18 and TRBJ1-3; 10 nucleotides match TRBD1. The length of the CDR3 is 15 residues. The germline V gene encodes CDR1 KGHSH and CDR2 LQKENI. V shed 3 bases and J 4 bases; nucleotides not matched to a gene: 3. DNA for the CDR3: TGTGCCAGCTCACCGACAGGGGGCCTGGGAAACACCATATATTTT. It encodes CASSPTGGLGNTIYF.

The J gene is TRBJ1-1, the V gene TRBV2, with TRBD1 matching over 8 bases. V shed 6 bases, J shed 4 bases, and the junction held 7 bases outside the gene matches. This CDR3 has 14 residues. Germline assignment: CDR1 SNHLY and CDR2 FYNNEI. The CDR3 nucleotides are TGTGCCAGCAGCGGGTACAGGGGGAGCACTGAAGCTTTCTTT. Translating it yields CASSGYRGSTEAFF.

The CDR3 DNA reads TGCAGCGTTGAATATAACTACGAGCAGTACTTC. Its protein product is CSVEYNYEQYF. The chain joins TRBV29-1 to TRBJ2-7; D unresolved. Germline CDR1 and CDR2: SQVTM and ANQGSEA. The CDR3 runs to 11 residues. The V end was cut by 2 bases, the J end by 3 bases, with 5 bases between.

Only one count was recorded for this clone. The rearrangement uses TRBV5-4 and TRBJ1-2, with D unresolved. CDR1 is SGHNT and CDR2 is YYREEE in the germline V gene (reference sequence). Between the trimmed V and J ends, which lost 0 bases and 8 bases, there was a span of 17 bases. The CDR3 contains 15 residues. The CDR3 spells CASSLDAPSIGGYTF. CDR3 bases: TGTGCCAGCAGCTTGGATGCTCCCTCGATCGGGGGCTACACCTTC.

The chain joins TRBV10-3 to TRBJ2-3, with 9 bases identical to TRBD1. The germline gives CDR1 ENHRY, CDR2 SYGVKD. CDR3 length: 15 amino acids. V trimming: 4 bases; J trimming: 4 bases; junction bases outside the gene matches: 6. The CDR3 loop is CAISGDRDLADTQYF. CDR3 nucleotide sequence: TGTGCCATCAGTGGGGACAGGGATTTGGCAGATACGCAGTATTTT.

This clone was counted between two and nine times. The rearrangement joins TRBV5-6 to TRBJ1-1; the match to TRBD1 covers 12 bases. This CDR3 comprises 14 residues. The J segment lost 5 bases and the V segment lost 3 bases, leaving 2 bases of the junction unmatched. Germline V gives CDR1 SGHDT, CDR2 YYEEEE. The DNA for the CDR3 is TGTGCCAGCAGCTGGGACAGGGGGCGAACTGAAGCTTTCTTT. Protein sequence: CASSWDRGRTEAFF.

DNA for the CDR3: TGTGCCAGCAGTTACTCGCAGCAAGAGACCCAGTACTTC. Translation: CASSYSQQETQYF. The chain employs TRBV6-5 and TRBJ2-5; no clear D. The CDR3 has 13 amino acids. Germline V gene sequence: CDR1 MNHEY, CDR2 SVGAGI. Trimming took off 0 bases at V and 2 bases at J, with 4 bases between the two ends.

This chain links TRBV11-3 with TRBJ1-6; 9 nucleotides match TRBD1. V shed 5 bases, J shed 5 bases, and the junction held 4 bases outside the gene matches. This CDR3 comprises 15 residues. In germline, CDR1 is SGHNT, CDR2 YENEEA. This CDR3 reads CASSMGQGDNSPLHF. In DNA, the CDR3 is TGTGCCAGCAGCATGGGACAGGGAGATAATTCACCCCTCCACTTT.

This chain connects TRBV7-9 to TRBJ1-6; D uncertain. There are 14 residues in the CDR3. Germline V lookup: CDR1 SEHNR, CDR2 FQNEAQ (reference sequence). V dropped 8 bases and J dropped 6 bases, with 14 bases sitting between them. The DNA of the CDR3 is TGTGCCAGCGTTGGAGGATTGTCTAATTCACCCCTCCACTTT. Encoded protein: CASVGGLSNSPLHF.

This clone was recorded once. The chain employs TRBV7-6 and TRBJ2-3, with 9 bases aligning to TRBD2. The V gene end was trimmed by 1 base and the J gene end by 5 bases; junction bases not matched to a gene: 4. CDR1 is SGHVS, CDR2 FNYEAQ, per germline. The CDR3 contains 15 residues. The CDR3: CASSLVGTSLDTQYF. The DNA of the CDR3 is TGTGCCAGCAGCTTAGTCGGGACTAGCCTAGATACGCAGTATTTT.

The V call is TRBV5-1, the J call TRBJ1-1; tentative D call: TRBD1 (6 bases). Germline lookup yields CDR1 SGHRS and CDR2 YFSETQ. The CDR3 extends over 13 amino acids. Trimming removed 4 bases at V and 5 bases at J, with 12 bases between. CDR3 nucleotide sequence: TGCGCCAGCAGCCTGACAGGACGGACTGAAGCTTTCTTT. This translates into CASSLTGRTEAFF.

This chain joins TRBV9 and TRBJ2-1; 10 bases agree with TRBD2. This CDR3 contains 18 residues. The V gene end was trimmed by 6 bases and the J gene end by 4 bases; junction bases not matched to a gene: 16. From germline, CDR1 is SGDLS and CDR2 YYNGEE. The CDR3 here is CASTKEGLAGASYNEQFF. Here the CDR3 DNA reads TGTGCCAGCACCAAAGAGGGGCTAGCGGGAGCGTCTTACAATGAGCAGTTCTTC.

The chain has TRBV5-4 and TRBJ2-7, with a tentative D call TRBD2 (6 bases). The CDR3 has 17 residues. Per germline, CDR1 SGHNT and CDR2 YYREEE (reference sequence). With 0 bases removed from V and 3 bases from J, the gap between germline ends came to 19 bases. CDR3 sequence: CASSLGAAGMGIYEQYF. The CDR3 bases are TGTGCCAGCAGCTTGGGGGCTGCGGGAATGGGAATCTACGAGCAGTACTTC.

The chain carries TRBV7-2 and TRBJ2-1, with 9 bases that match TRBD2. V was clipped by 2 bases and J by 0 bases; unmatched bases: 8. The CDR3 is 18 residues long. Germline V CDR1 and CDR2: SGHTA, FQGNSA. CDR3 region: CASSLMAGGPDSYNEQFF. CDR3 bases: TGTGCCAGCAGCTTAATGGCGGGAGGGCCTGACTCCTACAATGAGCAGTTCTTC.

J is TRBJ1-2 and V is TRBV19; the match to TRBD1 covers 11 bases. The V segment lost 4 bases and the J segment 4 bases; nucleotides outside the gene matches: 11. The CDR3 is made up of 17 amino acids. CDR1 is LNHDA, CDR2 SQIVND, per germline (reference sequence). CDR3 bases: TGTGCCAGTAGTACAGGCAATCCGGGACAGGGGGTCTATGGCTACACCTTC. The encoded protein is CASSTGNPGQGVYGYTF.

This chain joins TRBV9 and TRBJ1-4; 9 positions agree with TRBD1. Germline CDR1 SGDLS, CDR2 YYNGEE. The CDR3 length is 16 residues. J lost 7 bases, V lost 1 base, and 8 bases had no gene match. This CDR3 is CASSVPSTGGIEKLFF. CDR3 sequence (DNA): TGTGCCAGCAGCGTACCTTCGACAGGGGGGATTGAAAAACTGTTTTTT.

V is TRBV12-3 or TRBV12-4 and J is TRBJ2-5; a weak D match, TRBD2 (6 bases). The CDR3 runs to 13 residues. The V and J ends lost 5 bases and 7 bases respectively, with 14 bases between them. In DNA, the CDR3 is TGTGCCAGCAGTCCCCGGGAGTCAGGGACCCAGTACTTC. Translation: CASSPRESGTQYF.

The CDR3 coding sequence is TGTGCCAGCAGCTCACCGGGACAGATTAATGAAAAACTGTTTTTT. Protein sequence: CASSSPGQINEKLFF. This chain links TRBV7-2 with TRBJ1-4; 7 bases line up with TRBD1. The CDR3 length is 15 residues. CDR1 is SGHTA, CDR2 FQGNSA, per germline. The V segment lost 4 bases and the J segment 4 bases; nucleotides outside the gene matches: 6.

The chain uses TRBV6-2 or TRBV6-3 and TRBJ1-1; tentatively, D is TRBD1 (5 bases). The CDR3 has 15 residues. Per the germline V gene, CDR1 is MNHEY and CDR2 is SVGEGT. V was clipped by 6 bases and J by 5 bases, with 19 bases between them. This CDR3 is CASSPYSLRGTEAFF. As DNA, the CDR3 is TGTGCCAGCAGCCCTTACAGTCTCCGGGGGACTGAAGCTTTCTTT.

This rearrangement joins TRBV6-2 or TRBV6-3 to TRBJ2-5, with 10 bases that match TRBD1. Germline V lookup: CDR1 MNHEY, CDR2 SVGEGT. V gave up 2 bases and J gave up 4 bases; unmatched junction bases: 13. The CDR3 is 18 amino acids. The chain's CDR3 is CASSYTVRQGAIRETQYF. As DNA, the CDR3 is TGTGCCAGCAGTTACACCGTCCGACAGGGGGCGATTCGAGAGACCCAGTACTTC.

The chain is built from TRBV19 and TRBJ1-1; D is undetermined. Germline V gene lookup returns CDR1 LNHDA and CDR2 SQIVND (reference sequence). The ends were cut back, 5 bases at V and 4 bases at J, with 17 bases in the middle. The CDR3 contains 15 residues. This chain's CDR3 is CASSFRRGSGTEAFF. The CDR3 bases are TGTGCCAGTAGTTTCCGCCGGGGAAGTGGCACTGAAGCTTTCTTT.

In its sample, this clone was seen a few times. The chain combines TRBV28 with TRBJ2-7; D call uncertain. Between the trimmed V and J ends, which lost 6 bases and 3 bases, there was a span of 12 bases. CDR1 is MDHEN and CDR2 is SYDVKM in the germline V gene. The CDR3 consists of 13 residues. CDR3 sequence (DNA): TGTGCCAGCAGACCCCTAGAGCTCTACGAGCAGTACTTC. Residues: CASRPLELYEQYF.

As DNA, the CDR3 is TGTGCCAGCAGCCAAGTGGGGGGTGATACTGAAGCTTTCTTT. Protein sequence: CASSQVGGDTEAFF. This chain joins TRBV3-1 (or the pseudogene TRBV3-2) and TRBJ1-1; possible D gene TRBD1, 5 bases. V lost 1 base, J lost 5 bases, and 11 bases lay in between. The CDR3 length is 14 residues. Germline V gives CDR1 LGHDT, CDR2 YNNKEL (reference sequence).

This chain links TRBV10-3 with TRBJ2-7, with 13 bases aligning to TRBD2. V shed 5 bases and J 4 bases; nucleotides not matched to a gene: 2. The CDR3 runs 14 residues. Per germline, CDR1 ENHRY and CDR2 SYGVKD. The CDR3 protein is CAISRTSGSYEQYF. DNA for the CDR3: TGTGCCATCAGTAGGACTAGCGGGAGTTACGAGCAGTACTTC.